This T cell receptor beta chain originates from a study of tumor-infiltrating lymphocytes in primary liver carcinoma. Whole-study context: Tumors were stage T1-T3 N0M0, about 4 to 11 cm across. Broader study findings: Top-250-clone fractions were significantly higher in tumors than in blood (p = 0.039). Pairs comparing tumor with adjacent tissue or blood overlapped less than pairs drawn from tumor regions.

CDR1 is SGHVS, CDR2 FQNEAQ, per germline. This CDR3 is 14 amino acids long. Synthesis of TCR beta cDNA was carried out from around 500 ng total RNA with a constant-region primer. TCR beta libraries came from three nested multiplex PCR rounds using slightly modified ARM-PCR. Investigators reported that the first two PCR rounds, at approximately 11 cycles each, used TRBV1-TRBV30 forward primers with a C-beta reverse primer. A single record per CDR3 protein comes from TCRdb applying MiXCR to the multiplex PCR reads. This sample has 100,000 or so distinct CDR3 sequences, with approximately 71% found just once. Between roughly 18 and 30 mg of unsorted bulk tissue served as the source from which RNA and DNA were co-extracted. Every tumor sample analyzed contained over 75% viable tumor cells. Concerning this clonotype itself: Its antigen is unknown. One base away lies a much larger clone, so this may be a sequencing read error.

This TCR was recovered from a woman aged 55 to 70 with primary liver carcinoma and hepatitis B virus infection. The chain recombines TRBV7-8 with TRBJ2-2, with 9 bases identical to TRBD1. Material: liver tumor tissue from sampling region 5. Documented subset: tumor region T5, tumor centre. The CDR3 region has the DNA TGTGCCAGCAGCGTCCGGACAGGGGCCGGGGAGCTGTGTTTT. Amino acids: CASSVRTGAGELCF. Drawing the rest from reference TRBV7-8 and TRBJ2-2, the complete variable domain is GAGVSQSPRYKVAKRGQDVALRCDPISGHVSLFWYQQALGQGPEFLTYFQNEAQLDKSGLPSDRFFAERPEGSVSTLKIQRTQQEDSAVYLCASSVRTGAGELCFGEGSRLTVL.